Included here is one T cell receptor (beta chain) sequence, with context. The sample originates from a study of cytomegalovirus exposure and HLA in healthy donors. Looking at the study overall: The early release's HLA-typed donors yielded approximately 85 million unique TCRs.

The trim removed 4 bases at V and 2 bases at J, leaving 9 bases unmatched. The CDR3 is 16 amino acids. CDR1 is SGHRS, CDR2 YFSETQ, per germline. The primer mix had 60 Vbeta and 13 Jbeta primers. The table came from immunoSEQ multiplex PCR; TCRdb's copy has only in-frame clones and leaves some out. This sample has 120,000 to 150,000 clones; roughly 73% occur once, and the top ten carry roughly 1.6%. The chain employs TRBV5-1 and TRBJ1-2, with 9 nucleotides matching TRBD1. The TCR originated in a female donor in good health and CMV-seronegative. The sequencing sample was made of PBMCs. CDR3 in amino acids: CASSVRRDRENYGYTF. In DNA form, the CDR3 reads TGCGCCAGCAGCGTGAGACGGGACAGGGAGAACTATGGCTACACCTTC.